This TCR beta chain was captured in a study of cytomegalovirus exposure and HLA in healthy donors. Overall study: The 120 validation repertoires used the same platform as the approximately 700 first-cohort repertoires (as reported by a later analysis). Regarding the study as a whole: The authors listed around 150 TCR beta chains as cytomegalovirus-associated.

The ends were cut back, 4 bases at V and 3 bases at J, with 19 bases in the middle. Germline V gene data show CDR1 as SEHNR and CDR2 as FQNEAQ (reference sequence). The CDR3 loop spans 16 amino acids. Separate from the approximately 670-subject first cohort was the approximately 130-subject validation cohort, to which the donors belonged. With respect to this clone: Its target is unknown.

Using immunoSEQ multiplex PCR, the repertoire was profiled, and TCRdb retains in-frame clones only, with some absent. The data contain around 130,000 clones, under 90% of them singletons. The sequencing sample was made of PBMCs. The receptor comes from a man aged 25-45 years in good health and CMV-seronegative. The chain links TRBV7-9 to TRBJ2-7; perhaps TRBD1 as D (6 bases). CDR3 in amino acids: CASSSTTGQRVYEQYF. The CDR3 DNA is TGTGCCAGCAGCTCCACTACCGGACAGAGGGTCTACGAGCAGTACTTC.